This T cell receptor beta chain is from a study of shared clonotypes between healthy human individuals. General study findings and limits: Some naive CD4 clonotypes, around 5%, turned up in common across four donors.

CDR3 length equals 15 residues. Germline assignment: CDR1 MDHEN and CDR2 SYDVKM. After removal of 3 bases from V and 2 bases from J, the junction contained 6 bases not matched to a gene. The assay used deep level. Only in-frame clones appear in the TCRdb table, and some are missing; sequencing was by immunoSEQ multiplex PCR. Found here are about 2.4 million clones, 80% to 95% of them singletons; the top ten hold roughly 0.39%. Worth noting for this clone: Antigen unknown.

The study separated CD4+ cells into CD45RA+ naive and CD45RA-negative memory subsets. The sequenced sample was naive CD4+ T cells from PBMCs. Subset specified: CD45RA+ positively selected. The TCR comes from a man aged 18 to 35 in good health. Some clones in this sample may be carry-over from other donors' samples. The chain employs TRBV28 and TRBJ1-1; 7 bases fit TRBD1. This chain's CDR3 is CASSLSGGPNTEAFF. Written as DNA, the CDR3 is TGTGCCAGCAGTTTGTCAGGGGGGCCCAACACTGAAGCTTTCTTT.